This T cell receptor beta chain was sequenced during a study of blood T cell repertoires in COVID-19. Assay: immunoSEQ multiplex PCR; the TCRdb copy retains only in-frame clones and omits some. This table holds roughly 330,000 clones, 70% to 90% found once. The recovered donors of Cohort 3 showed two negative PCRs, clearance, or symptom resolution. Trimming left V 3 bases short and J 5 bases short, with 12 bases between. Germline lookup yields CDR1 SGHRS and CDR2 YFSETQ. The CDR3 is 14 residues long. The clonotype was recovered from a woman aged 25 to 39 who had recovered from COVID-19. The chain recombines TRBV5-1 with TRBJ2-1; D uncertain. Sequenced material: PBMCs or T cells enriched from blood (not recorded which). The CDR3 loop is CASSSGSWDNEQFF. The CDR3 DNA sequence: TGCGCCAGCAGCTCGGGTAGCTGGGACAATGAGCAGTTCTTC. Supplemented by reference TRBV5-1 and TRBJ2-1, the full variable domain reads KAGVTQTPRYLIKTRGQQVTLSCSPISGHRSVSWYQQTPGQGLQFLFEYFSETQRNKGNFPGRFSGRQFSNSRSEMNVSTLELGDSALYLCASSSGSWDNEQFFGPGTRLTVL.